The source of this TCR beta chain is a study of blood T cell repertoires in COVID-19. For the study at large: The study drew acute and convalescent COVID-19 samples from the United States, Italy and Spain. Nucleic acid was either cDNA or gDNA, and it came from T cells, B-cell-depleted T cells, or PBMCs.

In this sample, this clone turned up a few times. Original analysis: Amplified reference gene primers provided the basis for estimating nucleated cell counts. Some clones are missing from TCRdb's copy, which holds only in-frame ones; the method was immunoSEQ multiplex PCR. That table furnishes V, J and clone size, whereas the DNA furnished D and trimming. The sample lists about 200,000 clones, about 85% occurring once. CDR1 and CDR2 from the germline V gene are SGHTA and FQGNSA. The CDR3 is 15 amino acids. The V end lost 2 bases, the J end lost 0 bases, and 8 bases lay between the germline ends. The chain recombines TRBV7-2 with TRBJ1-3; D is undetermined. The sequenced sample was peripheral blood. The TCR sequence derives from an elderly woman with acute or convalescent COVID-19. The CDR3 sequence is CASSLWATSGNTIYF. In nucleotides, the CDR3 is TGTGCCAGCAGCTTATGGGCAACCTCTGGAAACACCATATATTTT. Full variable domain (outside the CDR3, taken from reference TRBV7-2 and TRBJ1-3): GAGVSQSPSNKVTEKGKDVELRCDPISGHTALYWYRQSLGQGLEFLIYFQGNSAPDKSGLPSDRFSAERTGGSVSTLTIQRTQQEDSAVYLCASSLWATSGNTIYFGEGSWLTVV.